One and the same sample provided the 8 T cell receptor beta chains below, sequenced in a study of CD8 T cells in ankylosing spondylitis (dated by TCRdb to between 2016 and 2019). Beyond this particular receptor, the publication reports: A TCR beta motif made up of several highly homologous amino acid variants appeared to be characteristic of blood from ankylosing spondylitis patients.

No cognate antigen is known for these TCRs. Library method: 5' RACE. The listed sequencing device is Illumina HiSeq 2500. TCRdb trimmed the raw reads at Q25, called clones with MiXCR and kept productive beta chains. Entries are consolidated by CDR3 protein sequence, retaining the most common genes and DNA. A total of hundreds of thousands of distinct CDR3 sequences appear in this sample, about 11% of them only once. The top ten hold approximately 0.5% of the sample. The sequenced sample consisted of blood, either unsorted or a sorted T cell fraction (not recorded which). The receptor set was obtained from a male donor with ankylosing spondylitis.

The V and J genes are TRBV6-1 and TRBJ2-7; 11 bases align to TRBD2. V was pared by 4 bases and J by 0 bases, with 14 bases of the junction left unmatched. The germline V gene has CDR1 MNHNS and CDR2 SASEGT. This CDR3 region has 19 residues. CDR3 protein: CASSVLPTLAGGVSYEQYF. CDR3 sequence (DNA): TGTGCCAGCAGTGTCCTTCCTACTCTAGCGGGGGGAGTCTCCTACGAGCAGTACTTC.

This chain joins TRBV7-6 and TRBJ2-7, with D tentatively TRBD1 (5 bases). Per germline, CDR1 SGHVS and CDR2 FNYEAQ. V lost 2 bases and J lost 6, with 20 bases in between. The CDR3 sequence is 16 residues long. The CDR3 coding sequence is TGTGCCAGCAGCTTACTCAGGTCAGGGATGTACGGCGAGCAGTACTTC. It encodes CASSLLRSGMYGEQYF.

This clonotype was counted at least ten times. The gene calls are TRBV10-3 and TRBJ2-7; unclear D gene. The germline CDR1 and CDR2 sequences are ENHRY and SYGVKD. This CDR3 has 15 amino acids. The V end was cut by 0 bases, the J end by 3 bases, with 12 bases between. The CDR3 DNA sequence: TGTGCCATCAGTGAGTCGTATAGGTCCAGCTACGAGCAGTACTTC. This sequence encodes CAISESYRSSYEQYF.

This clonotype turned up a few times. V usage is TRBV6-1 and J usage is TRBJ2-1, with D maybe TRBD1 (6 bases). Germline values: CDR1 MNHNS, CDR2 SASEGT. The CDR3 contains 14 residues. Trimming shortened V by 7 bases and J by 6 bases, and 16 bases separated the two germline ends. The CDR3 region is CASIRQVGGNEQFF. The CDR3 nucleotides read TGTGCCAGCATACGACAGGTGGGCGGCAATGAGCAGTTCTTC.

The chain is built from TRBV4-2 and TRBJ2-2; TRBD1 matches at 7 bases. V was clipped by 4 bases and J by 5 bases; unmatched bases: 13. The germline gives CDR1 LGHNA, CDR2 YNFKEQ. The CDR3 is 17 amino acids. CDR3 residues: CASSRPSGTESTGELFF. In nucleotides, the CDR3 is TGTGCCAGCAGCCGCCCCTCCGGGACAGAATCAACCGGGGAGCTGTTTTTT.

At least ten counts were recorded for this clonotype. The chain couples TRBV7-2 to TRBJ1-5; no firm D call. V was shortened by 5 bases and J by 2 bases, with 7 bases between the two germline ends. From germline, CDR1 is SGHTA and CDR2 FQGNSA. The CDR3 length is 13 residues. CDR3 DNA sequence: TGTGCCAGCAGCCCCACGGGCAATCAGCCCCAGCATTTT. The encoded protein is CASSPTGNQPQHF.

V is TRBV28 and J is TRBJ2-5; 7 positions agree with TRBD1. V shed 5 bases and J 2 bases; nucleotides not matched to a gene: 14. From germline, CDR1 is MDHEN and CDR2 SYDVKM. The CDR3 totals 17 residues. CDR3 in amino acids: CASSRRPGQRVQETQYF. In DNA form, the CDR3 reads TGTGCCAGCAGTCGACGCCCGGGACAGAGAGTTCAAGAGACCCAGTACTTC.

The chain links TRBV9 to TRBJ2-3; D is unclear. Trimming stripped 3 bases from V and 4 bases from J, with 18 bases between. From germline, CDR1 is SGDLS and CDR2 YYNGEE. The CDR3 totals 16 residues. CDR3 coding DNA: TGTGCCAGCAGCGGGGGTAGCTTGGGATACGCAGATACGCAGTATTTT. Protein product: CASSGGSLGYADTQYF.